This T cell receptor (beta chain) was sequenced for a study of shared clonotypes between healthy human individuals. General study points: Larger richness was generally estimated for naive than memory subsets.

As concerns this clone: Its specificity is not known.

CDR1 MDHEN and CDR2 SYDVKM come from the germline V gene. This CDR3 contains 16 residues. Trimming removed 7 bases from V and 3 bases from J; junction bases left unmatched: 13. Source study methods: Filtering differed for immunoSEQ, which gave only junction sequences without quality scores. TCRdb's table, derived via immunoSEQ multiplex PCR, lists solely in-frame clones and lacks some. Clone size and V and J calls were adopted from that table, with D and trimming inferred from the DNA. The data hold approximately 1,500,000 clones, with 98% observed a single time. The clonotype was recovered from a young man in good health. What was sequenced was naive CD4+ T cells sorted from blood. Subset given: CD45RA+ positively selected. The rearrangement uses TRBV28 and TRBJ2-7, with 9 bases fitting TRBD1. The CDR3 here is CASKPGNRGRHYEQYF. The CDR3 DNA reads TGTGCCAGCAAACCCGGAAACAGGGGGCGTCACTACGAGCAGTACTTC. The variable domain in full, with the rest retrieved from reference TRBV28 and TRBJ2-7, is DVKVTQSSRYLVKRTGEKVFLECVQDMDHENMFWYRQDPGLGLRLIYFSYDVKMKEKGDIPEGYSVSREKKERFSLILESASTNQTSMYLCASKPGNRGRHYEQYFGPGTRLTVT.